This TCR beta chain appears in the sequencing data of a study of blood T cell repertoires in COVID-19. Study summary: Both acute and convalescent COVID-19 samples were obtained from the United States, Italy and Spain. Sources were T cells, B-cell-depleted T cells, or PBMCs; the material itself was cDNA or gDNA.

The CDR3 sequence is 15 residues long. Trimming removed 5 bases from V and 6 bases from J; junction bases left unmatched: 12. The germline V gene has CDR1 LNHDA and CDR2 SQIVND (reference sequence). In the source study's methods: Estimation of nucleated cell counts relied on the amplification of reference gene primers. Here immunoSEQ multiplex PCR was the method, and the copy in TCRdb shows in-frame clones only, minus some. That table is the source of V, J and clone size, and D and trimming were worked out from the DNA. The sample consists of roughly 250,000 clones, around 87% of them appearing once.

This clonotype originated in a man aged 55 to 70 who had recovered from COVID-19. The chain combines TRBV19 with TRBJ2-7, with 8 bases aligning to TRBD1. Sequencing input: peripheral blood. Written as DNA, the CDR3 is TGTGCCAGTAGTTCCCGACAGGGGCGGGTTGGCGAGCAGTACTTC. The encoded protein is CASSSRQGRVGEQYF.